The 24 T cell receptor beta chains reported below all come from one sample, sequenced in a study of cytomegalovirus exposure and HLA in healthy donors. The PCR made use of 60 Vbeta and 13 Jbeta primers. TCRdb's table, derived via immunoSEQ multiplex PCR, lists solely in-frame clones and lacks some. This table has around 19,000 clones, 84% appearing once. The sequenced sample was PBMCs. The receptors here all came from a human donor in good health.

The chain employs TRBV19 and TRBJ2-3; D is unresolved. Trimming shortened V by 1 base and J by 2 bases, and 4 bases separated the two germline ends. The germline CDR1 and CDR2 sequences are LNHDA and SQIVND (reference sequence). The CDR3 is 13 amino acids. The CDR3 here is CASSIAVTDTQYF. The CDR3 DNA sequence: TGTGCCAGTAGTATAGCTGTCACAGATACGCAGTATTTT.

The V call is TRBV29-1, the J call TRBJ2-1; 12 bases map to TRBD2. The V segment lost 5 bases and the J segment 15 bases; nucleotides outside the gene matches: 11. This CDR3 region has 13 residues. Per the germline V gene, CDR1 is SQVTM and CDR2 is ANQGSEA. The CDR3 region is CSVSGTSGWRRFF. CDR3 sequence (DNA): TGCAGCGTTTCCGGGACTAGCGGGTGGAGGAGGTTCTTC.

The rearrangement uses TRBV5-5 and TRBJ1-2, with 8 bases matching TRBD1. CDR3 length: 13 amino acids. The V segment lost 4 bases and the J segment 8 bases; nucleotides outside the gene matches: 7. Germline CDR1 is SGHKS and CDR2 is YYEKEE (reference sequence). In DNA form, the CDR3 reads TGTGCCAGCAGCCCAGAAGGGACAGGCGGCTACACCTTC. Translation: CASSPEGTGGYTF.

The rearrangement uses TRBV18 and TRBJ1-5; perhaps TRBD1 as D (5 bases). CDR3 length equals 14 residues. V was trimmed by 3 bases and J by 5 bases, leaving 11 bases between them. CDR1 and CDR2 (germline): KGHSH, LQKENI. CDR3 DNA: TGTGCCAGCTCACCCTGGGGGGGTGATCAGCCCCAGCATTTT. This codes for CASSPWGGDQPQHF.

This clone showed up just once. The CDR3 here is CASSMVPNEETQYF. DNA of the CDR3: TGTGCCAGTAGTATGGTTCCGAATGAGGAGACCCAGTACTTC. The J gene is TRBJ2-5, the V gene TRBV19; D not certain. Germline V gene lookup returns CDR1 LNHDA and CDR2 SQIVND (reference sequence). There are 14 residues in the CDR3. The V end lost 3 bases, the J end lost 5 bases, and 13 bases lay between the germline ends.

The V call is TRBV7-2, the J call TRBJ2-3, with D possibly being TRBD2 (6 bases). The CDR3 sequence is 15 residues long. Trimming shortened V by 1 base and J by 3 bases, and 11 bases separated the two germline ends. Germline assignment: CDR1 SGHTA and CDR2 FQGNSA. DNA of the CDR3: TGTGCCAGCAGCTTAGGTCTCGCGGGAACAGATACGCAGTATTTT. This sequence encodes CASSLGLAGTDTQYF.

This clone is categorized as medium-sized (0.01 to 0.1%). The CDR3 loop is CASRSGLAGEYEQYF. In DNA, the CDR3 is TGTGCCAGCAGGTCTGGACTAGCGGGAGAATACGAGCAGTACTTC. V usage is TRBV6-6 and J usage is TRBJ2-7; 13 bases are a match to TRBD2. Germline V gives CDR1 MNHNY, CDR2 SVGAGI (reference sequence). V lost 6 bases, J lost 4 bases, and 6 bases stayed unmatched. This CDR3 comprises 15 residues.

The V gene is TRBV18, the J gene TRBJ2-7; 8 positions match TRBD1. Germline trimming cut 2 bases from V and 4 bases from J; bases unmatched to any gene: 10. CDR1 and CDR2 from the germline V gene are KGHSH and LQKENI. The CDR3 extends over 16 amino acids. This CDR3 is CASSPGVGQGAYEQYF. CDR3 nucleotide sequence: TGTGCCAGCTCACCAGGCGTAGGACAGGGAGCGTACGAGCAGTACTTC.

This clone was seen a single time. This chain joins TRBV2 and TRBJ2-7, with 7 bases that match TRBD2. There are 15 residues in the CDR3. Trimming took 2 bases from V and 2 from J; bases not matched to a gene: 6. The V gene's germline CDR1 is SNHLY and CDR2 FYNNEI. As DNA, the CDR3 is TGTGCCAGCAGTGAAATGGGAGGGGTTACCTACGAGCAGTACTTC. It is translated as CASSEMGGVTYEQYF. Combining the CDR3 with reference TRBV2 and TRBJ2-7 gives the whole variable domain EPEVTQTPSHQVTQMGQEVILRCVPISNHLYFYWYRQILGQKVEFLVSFYNNEISEKSEIFDDQFSVERPDGSNFTLKIRSTKLEDSAMYFCASSEMGGVTYEQYFGPGTRLTVT.

The J gene is TRBJ1-2, the V gene TRBV2, with no clear D. Trimming pared 6 bases from V and 11 bases from J, leaving 16 bases between. Germline V lookup: CDR1 SNHLY, CDR2 FYNNEI. The CDR3 covers 12 residues. The DNA of the CDR3 is TGTGCCAGCAGCCCTAGTCAGTCTGTTTACACCTTC. Translated: CASSPSQSVYTF.

J is TRBJ1-2 and V is TRBV6-5; D possibly corresponds to TRBD1 (5 bases). Germline CDR1 reads MNHEY; CDR2 reads SVGAGI. The ends were cut back, 5 bases at V and 4 bases at J, with 11 bases in the middle. The CDR3 runs 13 residues. The chain's CDR3 is CASSGRTLYGYTF. CDR3 nucleotide sequence: TGTGCCAGCAGTGGGCGGACACTCTATGGCTACACCTTC.

This chain uses TRBV5-4 with TRBJ2-1, with 8 bases lining up with TRBD2. There are 18 residues in the CDR3. Trimming removed 0 bases from V and 0 bases from J; junction bases left unmatched: 8. Germline-derived CDR1 and CDR2 are SGHNT and YYREEE (reference sequence). The CDR3 protein is CASSLAFLAGSSYNEQFF. The CDR3 coding sequence is TGTGCCAGCAGCTTGGCCTTTTTAGCGGGAAGCTCCTACAATGAGCAGTTCTTC.

The sample holds one count of this clone. The chain recombines TRBV7-8 with TRBJ2-2; 10 bases map to TRBD2. Trimming at V came to 6 bases and at J to 6 bases, leaving 7 bases not matched to a gene. CDR3 size: 15 residues. Germline CDR1 is SGHVS and CDR2 is FQNEAQ. The CDR3 protein is CASRMTSGFPGELFF. CDR3 coding DNA: TGTGCCAGCAGGATGACTAGCGGGTTCCCCGGGGAGCTGTTTTTT.

CDR3 region: CASSPSTGRDTQYF. In DNA, the CDR3 is TGTGCCAGCTCACCCTCGACAGGGAGAGATACGCAGTATTTT. The chain joins TRBV18 to TRBJ2-3; TRBD1 aligns across 7 bases. The V segment lost 3 bases and the J segment 5 bases; nucleotides outside the gene matches: 5. Germline CDR1 is KGHSH and CDR2 is LQKENI. This CDR3 has 14 residues.

For this clone: Germline is not matched at one junction end, which may reflect a read error. This chain uses TRBV7-2 with TRBJ2-3, with D possibly being TRBD1 (6 bases). Germline CDR1 SGHTA, CDR2 FQGNSA. The CDR3 runs 15 residues. The DNA of the CDR3 is TGTGCCACCAGCGTCTTGGGGGCCAACACAGATACGCAGTATTTT. This gives the protein CATSVLGANTDTQYF.

The rearrangement uses TRBV30 and TRBJ1-1; D is undetermined. V lost 5 bases and J lost 5, with 9 bases in between. Germline V gene sequence: CDR1 GTSNPN, CDR2 SVGIG (reference sequence). The CDR3 length is 11 residues. The CDR3 region is CAWAGSTEAFF. The CDR3 region has the DNA TGTGCCTGGGCCGGGAGTACTGAAGCTTTCTTT.

By proportion, this clone is medium-sized. The chain carries TRBV5-1 and TRBJ1-1, with 8 bases matching TRBD1. The CDR3 length is 16 residues. From germline, CDR1 is SGHRS and CDR2 YFSETQ. The V and J ends lost 3 bases and 2 bases, in that order; junction bases with no gene match: 9. In nucleotides, the CDR3 is TGCGCCAGCAGCTCGAAGACAGGGGCTATTAACACTGAAGCTTTCTTT. This codes for CASSSKTGAINTEAFF.

The V and J genes are TRBV5-4 and TRBJ2-3; 8 bases agree with TRBD2. Germline V gives CDR1 SGHNT, CDR2 YYREEE (reference sequence). Unmatched junction bases numbered 15, after V lost 3 bases and J lost 0 bases. CDR3 size: 19 residues. The CDR3 coding sequence is TGTGCCAGCAGCTGGGAACTATCGGGAGGGCCGGAAAGCACAGATACGCAGTATTTT. Protein: CASSWELSGGPESTDTQYF.

The table lists this clone with a count of one. This rearrangement joins TRBV4-2 to TRBJ2-7; 7 bases fit TRBD2. CDR1 is LGHNA, CDR2 YNFKEQ, per germline. After removal of 1 base from V and 6 bases from J, the junction contained 3 bases not matched to a gene. This CDR3 is built from 13 residues. The CDR3 DNA is TGTGCCAGCAGCCAAGGGGAGGGGAGCGAGCAGTACTTC. Amino acid sequence: CASSQGEGSEQYF.

This clone was recorded once. This chain uses TRBV5-1 with TRBJ2-5; D is ambiguous. The CDR3 consists of 16 residues. V lost 2 bases, J lost 3 bases, and 17 bases lay in between. Per germline, CDR1 SGHRS and CDR2 YFSETQ. The CDR3 DNA is TGCGCCAGCAGCTTCTTCCCGGAGCTATCGAAAGAGACCCAGTACTTC. Translated: CASSFFPELSKETQYF.

Worth noting for this clone: The same CDR3 arises from other DNA sequences in this sample as well. This rearrangement joins TRBV4-1 to TRBJ2-6, with 9 nucleotides matching TRBD1. Germline CDR1 is MGHRA and CDR2 is YSYEKL. The V segment lost 2 bases and the J segment 0 bases; nucleotides outside the gene matches: 8. CDR3 length equals 19 residues. The CDR3 sequence: CASSQTPGTGFSGANVLTF. The CDR3 DNA is TGCGCCAGCAGCCAAACACCCGGGACAGGGTTCTCTGGGGCCAACGTCCTGACTTTC.

The J gene is TRBJ2-7, the V gene TRBV30, with 9 bases lining up with TRBD2. The CDR3 runs 19 residues. Germline CDR1 is GTSNPN and CDR2 is SVGIG (reference sequence). The trim removed 7 bases at V and 0 bases at J, leaving 22 bases unmatched. DNA for the CDR3: TGTGCCTTCCGGGAAAGATTAGCCGGGGCGGGAGGGCGCTCCTACGAGCAGTACTTC. Translated: CAFRERLAGAGGRSYEQYF.

The J gene is TRBJ2-3, the V gene TRBV7-2; 13 bases agree with TRBD2. Germline V gene sequence: CDR1 SGHTA, CDR2 FQGNSA. V was pared by 5 bases and J by 1 base, with 3 bases of the junction left unmatched. The CDR3 has 16 amino acids. The CDR3 DNA reads TGTGCCAGCAGCCCCGGGACTAGCGGGGGCACAGATACGCAGTATTTT. Its protein is CASSPGTSGGTDTQYF.

The chain joins TRBV7-2 to TRBJ2-1, with TRBD2 identical over 8 bases. CDR3 length equals 16 residues. Germline trimming cut 1 base from V and 2 bases from J; bases unmatched to any gene: 4. Germline V gene data show CDR1 as SGHTA and CDR2 as FQGNSA. The CDR3 DNA is TGTGCCAGCAGCTTAGGGAGCGGGAGTACCTACAATGAGCAGTTCTTC. Translating gives CASSLGSGSTYNEQFF.